What follows are 10 T cell receptor beta chains derived from one specimen sequenced in a study of post-analysis software for immune sequencing data. Prepared TCR beta cDNA libraries contained unique molecular identifiers. Each CDR3 protein is one row after TCRdb ran MiXCR on the PCR reads. The sample has fewer than 900,000 distinct CDR3 sequences, about half seen once. Study results and caveats: In patients, TRBV5-6, TRBV5-1 and TRBV20-1 belonged to roughly five TRBV segments found more frequently than in controls.

No cognate antigen is known for these TCRs. Sequencing input: blood. The origin of the receptors is a girl aged 5 to 17 with multiple sclerosis.

The rearrangement joins TRBV4-1 to TRBJ2-3, with D tentatively TRBD1 or TRBD2 (5 bases each). Germline CDR1 and CDR2: MGHRA and YSYEKL. Trimming took off 1 base at V and 6 bases at J, with 11 bases between the two ends. The CDR3 runs 14 residues. The CDR3 is CASSQVSEGDTQYF. CDR3 coding DNA: TGCGCCAGCAGCCAAGTCAGTGAGGGGGATACGCAGTATTTT.

This clonotype was detected only once. The rearrangement uses TRBV4-1 and TRBJ1-5; D remains unclear. The CDR3 spans 13 residues. Germline V gene lookup returns CDR1 MGHRA and CDR2 YSYEKL. V lost 0 bases and J lost 5, with 5 bases in between. CDR3 DNA sequence: TGCGCCAGCAGCCAAGATTATGATCAGCCCCAGCATTTT. Translated, it gives CASSQDYDQPQHF.

The chain has TRBV6-2 or TRBV6-3 and TRBJ1-1; the D is unclear. V was trimmed by 6 bases and J by 8 bases, leaving 19 bases between them. The CDR3 loop spans 14 amino acids. Looked up from germline, CDR1 is MNHEY and CDR2 is SVGEGT. CDR3 in DNA: TGTGCCAGCAGCCGCTCTGGCCTCAACTACGAAGCTTTCTTT. Protein sequence: CASSRSGLNYEAFF.

Only a few counts were recorded for this clonotype. A junction boundary mismatches the germline segment, possibly from a read error. As DNA, the CDR3 is TGTGCCAGCAGCATGATAGCGGGAGGGCCCCACAATGGGCAGTTCTTC. This codes for CASSMIAGGPHNGQFF. This rearrangement joins TRBV7-3 to TRBJ2-1; 11 bases fit TRBD2. The CDR3 runs to 16 residues. CDR1 is SGHTA and CDR2 is FQGTGA in the germline V gene.

The chain combines TRBV13 with TRBJ2-1; 7 nucleotides align to TRBD2. The CDR3 runs to 13 residues. The V gene's germline CDR1 is PRHDT and CDR2 FYEKMQ (reference sequence). V gave up 5 bases and J gave up 10 bases; unmatched junction bases: 8. DNA of the CDR3: TGTGCCAGCAGCCCCGGGACTAACTTGGAGCAGTTCTTC. It yields the protein CASSPGTNLEQFF.

The rearrangement joins TRBV12-3 or TRBV12-4 to TRBJ1-2; 8 bases line up with TRBD1. V gave up 5 bases and J gave up 6 bases; unmatched junction bases: 5. This CDR3 has 13 residues. The CDR3 region is CASSPWTGNGYTF. Here the CDR3 DNA reads TGTGCCAGCAGTCCCTGGACAGGGAATGGCTACACCTTC.

The V gene is TRBV7-9, the J gene TRBJ2-4; the D is unclear. V was trimmed by 6 bases and J by 13 bases, leaving 16 bases between them. CDR1 is SEHNR and CDR2 is FQNEAQ in the germline V gene (reference sequence). CDR3 length: 12 residues. The CDR3 DNA reads as TGTGCCAGCAGTCGCATGGGATTAAAGCAGTACTTC. Its translation: CASSRMGLKQYF.

This clonotype turned up a few times. The CDR3: CASSRAGVLTDTQYF. CDR3 nucleotide sequence: TGCGCCAGCAGTCGGGCGGGAGTTTTAACAGATACGCAGTATTTT. The J gene is TRBJ2-3, the V gene TRBV5-1; 7 positions agree with TRBD2. The germline CDR1 and CDR2 sequences are SGHRS and YFSETQ. Germline trimming cut 5 bases from V and 3 bases from J; bases unmatched to any gene: 9. This CDR3 has 15 residues.

V and J are TRBV12-3 or TRBV12-4 and TRBJ1-2; 7 bases are shared with TRBD1. CDR3 length: 13 amino acids. Unmatched junction bases numbered 8, after V lost 5 bases and J lost 8 bases. The CDR3 sequence is CASSTPGGGGYTF. CDR3 sequence (DNA): TGTGCCAGCAGTACCCCAGGGGGTGGAGGCTACACCTTC.

This sequence joins TRBV5-1 and TRBJ2-3, with 13 positions matching TRBD2. The germline gives CDR1 SGHRS, CDR2 YFSETQ. The CDR3 totals 17 residues. V trimming: 2 bases; J trimming: 1 base; junction bases outside the gene matches: 4. CDR3 amino acids: CASSLLAGGPGTDTQYF. The CDR3 DNA reads as TGCGCCAGCAGCTTACTAGCGGGAGGGCCCGGCACAGATACGCAGTATTTT. The complete variable domain, with remaining parts taken from reference TRBV5-1 and TRBJ2-3, reads KAGVTQTPRYLIKTRGQQVTLSCSPISGHRSVSWYQQTPGQGLQFLFEYFSETQRNKGNFPGRFSGRQFSNSRSEMNVSTLELGDSALYLCASSLLAGGPGTDTQYFGPGTRLTVL.